Listed here are 21 T cell receptor beta chains from one sample, sequenced in a study of T cell responses to AZD1222 COVID-19 vaccine. Libraries were prepared by immunoSEQ multiplex PCR; TCRdb keeps only in-frame clonotypes and omits some of them. The sample has over 150,000 clones, 80% to 95% seen once. This specimen was peripheral blood, taken 28 days after the second AZD1222 dose. Receptors originate from an adult who received the AZD1222 COVID-19 vaccine.

The chain recombines TRBV7-2 with TRBJ1-2, with 9 bases matching TRBD1. The trim removed 5 bases at V and 6 bases at J, leaving 4 bases unmatched. The germline V gene encodes CDR1 SGHTA and CDR2 FQGNSA. This CDR3 has 13 residues. CDR3 residues: CASSAQGANGYTF. CDR3 bases: TGTGCCAGCAGCGCACAGGGGGCAAATGGCTACACCTTC.

This chain joins TRBV29-1 and TRBJ2-6; no firm D call. The CDR3 contains 13 residues. Trimming stripped 6 bases from V and 0 bases from J, with 6 bases between. The germline V gene has CDR1 SQVTM and CDR2 ANQGSEA. CDR3 loop: CSVQISGANVLTF. The CDR3 DNA follows: TGCAGCGTCCAAATCTCTGGGGCCAACGTCCTGACTTTC.

This rearrangement joins TRBV9 to TRBJ1-4; 9 bases match TRBD1. Germline CDR1 is SGDLS and CDR2 is YYNGEE. V lost 0 bases and J lost 5; bases outside the gene matches: 5. The CDR3 consists of 16 residues. DNA for the CDR3: TGTGCCAGCAGCGTAGCTCGAGACAGGGGGAATGAAAAACTGTTTTTT. It is translated as CASSVARDRGNEKLFF.

J is TRBJ1-5 and V is TRBV19; TRBD1 is a possible D gene (5 bases). The V end lost 3 bases, the J end lost 0 bases, and 9 bases lay between the germline ends. Germline loops: CDR1 LNHDA, CDR2 SQIVND (reference sequence). The CDR3 consists of 15 residues. The chain's CDR3 is CASSMWGNSNQPQHF. In DNA, the CDR3 is TGTGCCAGTAGTATGTGGGGGAATAGCAATCAGCCCCAGCATTTT.

The V call is TRBV5-4, the J call TRBJ2-5; 8 nucleotides align to TRBD2. The CDR3 loop spans 13 amino acids. V was clipped by 4 bases and J by 3 bases; unmatched bases: 2. Germline V CDR1 and CDR2: SGHNT, YYREEE (reference sequence). CDR3 sequence: CASSRGLEETQYF. CDR3 DNA sequence: TGTGCCAGCAGCCGGGGACTAGAAGAGACCCAGTACTTC.

This rearrangement joins TRBV7-2 to TRBJ1-1; D gene unclear. V shed 1 base and J shed 11 bases, with 8 bases lying between them. Germline V CDR1 and CDR2: SGHTA, FQGNSA. The CDR3 loop spans 11 amino acids. The CDR3 loop is CASSLGDTAFF. The DNA for the CDR3 is TGTGCCAGCAGCTTAGGCGATACGGCTTTCTTT.

The CDR3 nucleotides read TGTGCCAGCAGCTCTGGGTCCGGGGCCTATGGCTACACCTTC. Translating gives CASSSGSGAYGYTF. The chain links TRBV11-3 to TRBJ1-2; TRBD1 might be the D (5 bases). Germline-derived CDR1 and CDR2 are SGHNT and YENEEA. This CDR3 has 14 amino acids. Trimming shortened V by 4 bases and J by 4 bases, and 13 bases separated the two germline ends. Together with reference TRBV11-3 and TRBJ1-2, the CDR3 gives the full variable domain: EAGVVQSPRYKIIEKKQPVAFWCNPISGHNTLYWYLQNLGQGPELLIRYENEEAVDDSQLPKDRFSAERLKGVDSTLKIQPAELGDSAVYLCASSSGSGAYGYTFGSGTRLTVV.

This clone has more than one count but fewer than ten. This chain links TRBV5-4 with TRBJ1-2, with D hard to call. The CDR3 sequence is 12 residues long. V lost 0 bases and J lost 8, with 8 bases in between. Per the germline V gene, CDR1 is SGHNT and CDR2 is YYREEE (reference sequence). In DNA form, the CDR3 reads TGTGCCAGCAGCTTGGTCGGGCTAGGCTACACCTTC. Translating it yields CASSLVGLGYTF.

This clone has a count of ten or more. The rearrangement uses TRBV7-9 and TRBJ1-1; D perhaps matches TRBD1 (6 bases). CDR3 size: 16 residues. The germline V gene has CDR1 SEHNR and CDR2 FQNEAQ (reference sequence). With 1 base removed from V and 2 bases from J, the gap between germline ends came to 14 bases. CDR3 sequence reads: CASSLGEYRANTEAFF. DNA of the CDR3: TGTGCCAGCAGCTTAGGAGAGTACAGGGCCAACACTGAAGCTTTCTTT.

The chain has TRBV18 and TRBJ2-5; the D gene is possibly TRBD1 (6 bases). Deletions cut 3 bases from V and 3 bases from J, with 14 bases between. The CDR3 sequence is 15 residues long. The germline V gene encodes CDR1 KGHSH and CDR2 LQKENI. CDR3 sequence: CASSPAGAPEETQYF. CDR3 DNA sequence: TGTGCCAGCTCACCCGCAGGGGCTCCCGAAGAGACCCAGTACTTC.

V usage is TRBV7-8 and J usage is TRBJ1-4, with TRBD1 as a possible D gene (6 bases). Trimming stripped 5 bases from V and 8 bases from J, with 18 bases between. CDR3 length: 15 amino acids. Germline V gives CDR1 SGHVS, CDR2 FQNEAQ. The CDR3 here is CASSPVGGRREKLFF. As DNA, the CDR3 is TGTGCCAGCAGCCCTGTAGGGGGGCGACGAGAAAAACTGTTTTTT.

V is TRBV5-1 and J is TRBJ2-2; D is ambiguous. The CDR3 length is 16 residues. Germline lookup yields CDR1 SGHRS and CDR2 YFSETQ. V was cut by 0 bases and J by 0 bases, with 9 bases left in between. Here the CDR3 reads CASSLEHFANTGELFF. For the CDR3, the DNA is TGCGCCAGCAGCTTGGAGCACTTCGCGAACACCGGGGAGCTGTTTTTT.

The rearrangement joins TRBV18 to TRBJ1-1; 8 bases line up with TRBD1. The V segment lost 6 bases and the J segment 5 bases; nucleotides outside the gene matches: 5. The CDR3 has 13 residues. Germline V lookup: CDR1 KGHSH, CDR2 LQKENI. The CDR3 region is CASSQGAGTEAFF. For the CDR3, the DNA is TGTGCCAGCTCGCAGGGGGCAGGTACTGAAGCTTTCTTT.

V and J are TRBV10-3 and TRBJ2-4, with TRBD2 matching over 11 bases. The CDR3 is 17 amino acids. After removal of 4 bases from V and 1 base from J, the junction contained 6 bases not matched to a gene. Germline assignment: CDR1 ENHRY and CDR2 SYGVKD. CDR3 coding DNA: TGTGCCATCAGTGGGAATAGCGGGGGGGCCGCCAAAAACATTCAGTACTTC. It encodes CAISGNSGGAAKNIQYF.

V and J are TRBV13 and TRBJ2-1; D is possibly TRBD2 (6 bases). This CDR3 contains 14 residues. Per germline, CDR1 PRHDT and CDR2 FYEKMQ (reference sequence). With 5 bases removed from V and 5 bases from J, the gap between germline ends came to 13 bases. In DNA form, the CDR3 reads TGTGCCAGCAGCGCGCCTAGCGTGGACAATGAGCAGTTCTTC. It yields the protein CASSAPSVDNEQFF.

This chain uses TRBV5-6 with TRBJ2-3; tentatively, D is TRBD2 (6 bases). V was clipped by 2 bases and J by 6 bases, with 10 bases between them. This CDR3 contains 13 residues. CDR1 and CDR2 from the germline V gene are SGHDT and YYEEEE. The CDR3 spells CASSLRGSDTQYF. The CDR3, as DNA: TGTGCCAGCAGCTTACGGGGGAGTGATACGCAGTATTTT. Full variable domain (outside the CDR3, taken from reference TRBV5-6 and TRBJ2-3): DAGVTQSPTHLIKTRGQQVTLRCSPKSGHDTVSWYQQALGQGPQFIFQYYEEEERQRGNFPDRFSGHQFPNYSSELNVNALLLGDSALYLCASSLRGSDTQYFGPGTRLTVL.

V gene TRBV25-1 combines with J gene TRBJ2-3; D is perhaps TRBD1 (5 bases). Germline V gene lookup returns CDR1 MGHDK and CDR2 SYGVNS. V lost 2 bases and J 4 bases, leaving 16 bases between the germline ends. CDR3 length: 16 amino acids. The CDR3 protein is CASSEGPGSGADTQYF. The CDR3 DNA sequence: TGTGCCAGCAGTGAAGGTCCAGGGTCCGGCGCAGATACGCAGTATTTT.

The chain joins TRBV7-9 to TRBJ2-2; the D is unclear. Germline V gene data show CDR1 as SEHNR and CDR2 as FQNEAQ (reference sequence). The ends were cut back, 4 bases at V and 3 bases at J, with 12 bases in the middle. This CDR3 contains 15 residues. As DNA, the CDR3 is TGTGCCAGCAGCTCCCAGGACCCCTACACCGGGGAGCTGTTTTTT. As protein: CASSSQDPYTGELFF.

The chain carries TRBV3-1 (or the pseudogene TRBV3-2) and TRBJ2-3, with 9 positions matching TRBD2. CDR1 and CDR2 from the germline V gene are LGHDT and YNNKEL (reference sequence). CDR3 length equals 14 residues. The V and J ends lost 8 bases and 2 bases, in that order; junction bases with no gene match: 5. The CDR3 nucleotides read TGTGCCAGCCGGGCGGGGGGGAACACAGATACGCAGTATTTT. This gives the protein CASRAGGNTDTQYF.

This clone was detected once. The junction and the germline gene differ at one end; a read error may be behind it. V and J are TRBV2 and TRBJ1-2; D may be TRBD1 (6 bases). Germline V gene data show CDR1 as SNHLY and CDR2 as FYNNEI. This CDR3 spans 13 amino acids. For the CDR3, the DNA is TGTGCCAGCAGTGAAGCGACAGGATATGACTACACCTTC. Translated, it gives CASSEATGYDYTF.

V usage is TRBV28 and J usage is TRBJ1-5, with D maybe TRBD1 (6 bases). Trimming cost V 11 bases and J 2 bases, with 22 bases left between them. The CDR3 contains 16 residues. From germline, CDR1 is MDHEN and CDR2 SYDVKM. DNA for the CDR3: TGTGCCGTTCAGTTTCGGAAACAGGGAGGCAATCAGCCCCAGCATTTT. This sequence encodes CAVQFRKQGGNQPQHF.